This T cell receptor beta chain was observed in a study of blood T cell repertoires in COVID-19. Study background: Acute and convalescent COVID-19 specimens originated in the United States, Italy and Spain.

As processed by the authors: Estimated nucleated cell counts came from reference gene primer amplification. Sequenced by immunoSEQ multiplex PCR; TCRdb stores in-frame clones only, minus some. That table supplies the V and J calls and clone size; D and trimming were determined from the DNA. The sample records some 150,000 clones, 82% being singletons. This clone has just a few counts. Per germline, CDR1 MNHNS and CDR2 SASEGT. CDR3 length: 15 residues. V lost 3 bases, J lost 6 bases, and 5 bases stayed unmatched. The V and J genes are TRBV6-1 and TRBJ2-2; 9 bases match TRBD1. This clonotype originated in a woman older than 75 with acute or convalescent COVID-19. The sequenced sample was peripheral blood. CDR3 sequence reads: CASSEGQGSAGELFF. The CDR3 DNA follows: TGTGCCAGCAGTGAGGGACAGGGATCTGCCGGGGAGCTGTTTTTT.